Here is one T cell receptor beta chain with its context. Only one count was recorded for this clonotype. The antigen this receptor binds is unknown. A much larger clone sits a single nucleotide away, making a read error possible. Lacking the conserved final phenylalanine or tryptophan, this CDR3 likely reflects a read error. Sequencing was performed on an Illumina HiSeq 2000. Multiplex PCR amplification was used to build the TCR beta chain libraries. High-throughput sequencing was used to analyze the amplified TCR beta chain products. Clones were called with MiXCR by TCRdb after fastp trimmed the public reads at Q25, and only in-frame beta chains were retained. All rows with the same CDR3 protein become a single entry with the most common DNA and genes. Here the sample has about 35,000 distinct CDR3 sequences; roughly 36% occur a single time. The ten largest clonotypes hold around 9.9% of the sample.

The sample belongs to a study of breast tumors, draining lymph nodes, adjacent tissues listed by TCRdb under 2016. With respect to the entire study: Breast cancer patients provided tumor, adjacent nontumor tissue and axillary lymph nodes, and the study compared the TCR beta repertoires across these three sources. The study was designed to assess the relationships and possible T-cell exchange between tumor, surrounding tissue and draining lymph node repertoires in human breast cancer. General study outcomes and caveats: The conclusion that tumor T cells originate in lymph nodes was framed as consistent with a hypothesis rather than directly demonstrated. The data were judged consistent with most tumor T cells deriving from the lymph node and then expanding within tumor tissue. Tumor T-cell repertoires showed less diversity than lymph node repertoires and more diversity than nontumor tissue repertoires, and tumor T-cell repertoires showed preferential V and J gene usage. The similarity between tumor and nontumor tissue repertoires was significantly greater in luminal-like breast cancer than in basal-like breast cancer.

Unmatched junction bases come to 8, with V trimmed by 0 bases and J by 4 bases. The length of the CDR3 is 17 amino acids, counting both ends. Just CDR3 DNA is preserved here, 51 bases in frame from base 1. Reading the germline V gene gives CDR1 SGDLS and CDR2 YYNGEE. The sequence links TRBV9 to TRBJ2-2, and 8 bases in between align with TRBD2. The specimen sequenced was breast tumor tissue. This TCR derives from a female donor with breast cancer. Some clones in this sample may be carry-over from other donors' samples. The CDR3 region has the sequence CASSVDVGGTSTGELFV. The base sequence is TGTGCCAGCAGCGTAGATGTGGGGGGGACTAGCACCGGGGAGCTGTTTGTT.